Listed here are 22 T cell receptor beta chains from one sample, sequenced in a study of Graves' ophthalmopathy and Graves' hyperthyroidism. RNA served as the template for amplifying TCR beta CDR3 regions. The workflow started with a first-round RT-PCR run with HTBI primers and then moved on to a second-round multiplex PCR. One entry per CDR3 protein, called by TCRdb with MiXCR from the multiplex PCR reads. Among about 210,000 distinct CDR3 sequences, 25% to 30% were seen once, and the ten largest hold approximately 9%. What was sequenced was peripheral blood. These receptors all stem from a man in his fifties or sixties with Graves' ophthalmopathy.

This clonotype was detected ten times or more. The chain recombines TRBV28 with TRBJ2-7; 12 bases agree with TRBD1. Trimming took 6 bases from V and 4 from J; bases not matched to a gene: 10. Germline V CDR1 and CDR2: MDHEN, SYDVKM. The CDR3 extends over 16 amino acids. The CDR3 DNA follows: TGTGCCAGCAGATTTACCGGGACAGGGGGCGGATACGAGCAGTACTTC. It translates to CASRFTGTGGGYEQYF.

This clonotype came up once. The V and J genes are TRBV20-1 and TRBJ1-5; 8 positions agree with TRBD1. This CDR3 is 15 amino acids long. The germline gives CDR1 DFQATT, CDR2 SNEGSKA (reference sequence). After removal of 1 base from V and 3 bases from J, the junction contained 5 bases not matched to a gene. In DNA, the CDR3 is TGCAGTGCTAGAGTTGTGGGACAGGTCAATCAGCCCCAGCATTTT. This codes for CSARVVGQVNQPQHF.

This clonotype has ten or more counts. The DNA for the CDR3 is TGTGCCAGCAGTCCGAGGACAAGGCAAGAGACCCAGTACTTC. This translates into CASSPRTRQETQYF. The V call is TRBV12-3 or TRBV12-4, the J call TRBJ2-5; a possible D gene is TRBD1 (5 bases). V was pared by 5 bases and J by 2 bases, with 12 bases between. This CDR3 region has 14 residues.

Ten or more counts support this clonotype. The rearrangement joins TRBV4-1 to TRBJ2-7; D might be TRBD2 (6 bases). This CDR3 region has 13 residues. Germline V lookup: CDR1 MGHRA, CDR2 YSYEKL. V gave up 3 bases and J gave up 4 bases, with 10 bases separating them. Written as DNA, the CDR3 is TGCGCCAGCAGCCACGGGGGTGGGTACGAGCAGTACTTC. Amino acid sequence: CASSHGGGYEQYF.

This sequence joins TRBV10-3 and TRBJ2-2; D may correspond to TRBD1 or TRBD2 (5 bases each). Germline CDR1 reads ENHRY; CDR2 reads SYGVKD. V lost 6 bases to trimming and J lost 0 bases, with 8 bases between them. This CDR3 has 14 residues. The CDR3: CAIRRDPNTGELFF. DNA for the CDR3: TGTGCCATCAGGAGGGACCCGAACACCGGGGAGCTGTTTTTT.

V is TRBV20-1 and J is TRBJ1-6; D possibly corresponds to TRBD1 (5 bases). This CDR3 has 14 residues. The germline V gene encodes CDR1 DFQATT and CDR2 SNEGSKA (reference sequence). Deletions cut 0 bases from V and 7 bases from J, with 10 bases between. The CDR3 is CSARDTAGNSPLHF. CDR3 coding DNA: TGCAGTGCTAGAGACACGGCAGGGAATTCACCCCTCCACTTT.

The chain recombines TRBV6-2 or TRBV6-3 with TRBJ1-5, with 8 nucleotides matching TRBD1. V shed 6 bases, J shed 2 bases, and the junction held 12 bases outside the gene matches. Per germline, CDR1 MNHEY and CDR2 SVGEGT. CDR3 length: 17 amino acids. The CDR3 protein is CASRPGQGRGGNQPQHF. CDR3 coding DNA: TGTGCCAGCAGACCCGGACAGGGTAGAGGAGGCAATCAGCCCCAGCATTTT.

This clonotype occurred many times. The CDR3 loop is CAWSTGNTGELFF. The CDR3 nucleotides are TGTGCCTGGAGTACCGGGAACACCGGGGAGCTGTTTTTT. The chain is built from TRBV30 and TRBJ2-2, with D hard to call. CDR1 is GTSNPN, CDR2 SVGIG, per germline (reference sequence). V lost 2 bases and J lost 1, with 5 bases in between. This CDR3 comprises 13 residues.

In this sample, this clonotype turned up many times. The chain couples TRBV29-1 to TRBJ1-1; tentative D call: TRBD1 (5 bases). Trimming pared 5 bases from V and 4 bases from J, leaving 20 bases between. Germline V gene data show CDR1 as SQVTM and CDR2 as ANQGSEA. The CDR3 length is 15 residues. CDR3 loop: CSVRGVPGFGTEAFF. For the CDR3, the DNA is TGCAGCGTTAGGGGTGTCCCGGGGTTCGGCACTGAAGCTTTCTTT.

This clonotype was detected ten times or more. J is TRBJ2-4 and V is TRBV4-1; 8 bases are a match to TRBD1. The CDR3 loop spans 17 amino acids. V was pared by 0 bases and J by 8 bases, with 12 bases of the junction left unmatched. The germline V gene has CDR1 MGHRA and CDR2 YSYEKL. In nucleotides, the CDR3 is TGCGCCAGCAGCCAAGACGGGACAGGTTCGTGGAGTGACATTCAGTACTTC. Translation gives CASSQDGTGSWSDIQYF.

This clonotype was detected many times. A much larger clone sits a single nucleotide away, making a read error possible. The chain uses TRBV19 and TRBJ2-2; 10 bases fit TRBD1. This CDR3 contains 18 residues. Germline CDR1 is LNHDA and CDR2 is SQIVND (reference sequence). The chain's CDR3 is CASSKFWLGTGDTGGLFF. CDR3 in DNA: TGTGCCAGTAGTAAATTTTGGCTGGGGACAGGGGACACCGGGGGGCTGTTTTTT.

The CDR3 spells CASSEEAGGSGTEAFF. The CDR3 nucleotides are TGTGCCAGCAGTGAAGAGGCAGGGGGCTCGGGCACTGAAGCTTTCTTT. This chain uses TRBV6-1 with TRBJ1-1, with 8 bases identical to TRBD1. J gave up 4 bases and V 1 base, and 8 bases lay outside the gene matches. CDR3 length equals 16 residues. CDR1 and CDR2 (germline): MNHNS, SASEGT.

The chain has TRBV10-3 and TRBJ1-2; D perhaps matches TRBD1 (5 bases). Trimming shortened V by 0 bases and J by 2 bases, and 10 bases separated the two germline ends. The germline gives CDR1 ENHRY, CDR2 SYGVKD. This CDR3 is 15 amino acids long. The chain's CDR3 is CAISESEGLNYGYTF. The CDR3 DNA follows: TGTGCCATCAGTGAGTCTGAGGGACTGAACTATGGCTACACCTTC.

This clonotype was detected ten times or more. This rearrangement joins TRBV3-1 to TRBJ1-5, with D perhaps matching TRBD1 (6 bases). The germline V and J ends were trimmed by 4 bases and 7 bases, with 14 bases remaining between them. CDR3 length: 14 residues. Looked up from germline, CDR1 is LGHDT and CDR2 is YNNKEL (reference sequence). DNA for the CDR3: TGTGCCAGCAGCCCTACAGGGAAAGTACAGCCCCAGCATTTT. Amino acids: CASSPTGKVQPQHF.

This clonotype came up many times. The V and J genes are TRBV15 and TRBJ2-7, with D unclear. In germline, CDR1 is LNHNV, CDR2 YYDKDF (reference sequence). This CDR3 spans 16 amino acids. V was pared by 5 bases and J by 3 bases, with 20 bases between. The CDR3 loop is CATSRYDSAGLYEQYF. CDR3 bases: TGTGCCACCAGCCGTTACGACTCCGCTGGGCTCTACGAGCAGTACTTC.

This clonotype has at least ten counts. This rearrangement joins TRBV6-5 to TRBJ1-2; 10 nucleotides line up with TRBD1. The germline CDR1 and CDR2 sequences are MNHEY and SVGAGI. The V gene end was trimmed by 1 base and the J gene end by 2 bases; junction bases not matched to a gene: 7. CDR3 length: 17 amino acids. The chain's CDR3 is CASSYYPRTGGNYGYTF. Here the CDR3 DNA reads TGTGCCAGCAGTTACTACCCTCGGACAGGGGGGAACTATGGCTACACCTTC.

This clonotype was observed many times. CDR3 DNA: TGCGCCAGCAGCCAAGCGAGAGGAACCGGGGAGCTGTTTTTT. It yields the protein CASSQARGTGELFF. The chain is built from TRBV4-1 and TRBJ2-2, with no clear D. Trimming pared 1 base from V and 5 bases from J, leaving 8 bases between. Per the germline V gene, CDR1 is MGHRA and CDR2 is YSYEKL. The CDR3 consists of 14 residues.

In its sample, this clonotype was seen many times. The rearrangement links TRBV11-2 to TRBJ2-3; no clear D gene. The length of the CDR3 is 11 residues. The V end was cut by 3 bases, the J end by 5 bases, with 3 bases between. Germline CDR1 and CDR2: SGHAT and FQNNGV. The CDR3 coding sequence is TGTGCCAGCAGCTTCATAGATACGCAGTATTTT. It codes for CASSFIDTQYF.

The genes are TRBV12-3 or TRBV12-4 and TRBJ2-2, with TRBD2 matching over 9 bases. V was clipped by 8 bases and J by 4 bases; unmatched bases: 11. This CDR3 is 16 amino acids long. The CDR3 DNA reads TGTGCCAGCGCCGGTGCGGGAGGGCCCATCACCGGGGAGCTGTTTTTT. Protein product: CASAGAGGPITGELFF.

This clonotype was detected many times. The chain is built from TRBV2 and TRBJ2-5, with TRBD2 matching over 12 bases. Trimming took 2 bases from V and 5 from J; bases not matched to a gene: 3. Germline CDR1 is SNHLY and CDR2 is FYNNEI. The CDR3 contains 15 residues. The CDR3 reads CASSELLAGGETQYF. CDR3 nucleotide sequence: TGTGCCAGCAGTGAATTGCTAGCGGGAGGGGAGACCCAGTACTTC.

The gene calls are TRBV6-1 and TRBJ2-5; 9 positions agree with TRBD2. This CDR3 is 15 amino acids long. Germline values: CDR1 MNHNS, CDR2 SASEGT. J lost 4 bases, V lost 2 bases, and 5 bases had no gene match. The CDR3 is CASSEFSGSAETQYF. The CDR3 bases are TGTGCCAGCAGTGAATTTAGCGGGAGCGCAGAGACCCAGTACTTC.

This clonotype was recorded at least ten times. The chain has TRBV29-1 and TRBJ2-7; D call uncertain. CDR1 and CDR2 from the germline V gene are SQVTM and ANQGSEA. The CDR3 is 13 residues long. This chain's CDR3 is CTAVEGNSYEQYF. Written as DNA, the CDR3 is TGCACCGCAGTCGAAGGGAACTCCTACGAGCAGTACTTC.